Detailed here is one T cell receptor (beta chain). Its antigen is currently unknown. TCRdb re-analysed the RT-PCR reads in MiXCR, keeping a single row per CDR3 protein. The table shows 500,000 to 550,000 distinct CDR3 sequences, with about 8% occurring only once. These data originate in a study of response to subunit inactivated influenza vaccine. General study points: Each seasonal flu vaccination may recruit only limited new T cells, authors suggested.

Sequenced here: PBMCs from blood, sampled around 25 months after vaccination. The sequence was collected from a man in his fifties or sixties who received an inactivated influenza vaccine.

As DNA, the CDR3 is TGCGCCAGCAGCTTGCATACCGGGACAAAACTGAACACCGGGGAGCTGTTTTTT. It yields the protein CASSLHTGTKLNTGELFF. This chain connects TRBV5-1 to TRBJ2-2; D possibly corresponds to TRBD1 (6 bases). V shed 1 base and J shed 1 base, with 17 bases lying between them. This CDR3 has 18 amino acids. CDR1 and CDR2 (germline): SGHRS, YFSETQ.